The 19 T cell receptor beta chains below were found in one sample sequenced in a study of blood T cell repertoires in COVID-19. Measured with immunoSEQ multiplex PCR; TCRdb has only the in-frame clones, and not every one. The sample lists roughly 99,000 clones; more than 70% were seen once. Sequencing was done on a sample of peripheral blood. All receptors come from a man aged 50 to 60 with active or convalescent COVID-19.

The chain carries TRBV21-1 and TRBJ1-5. TRBV21-1 is a known pseudogene. The CDR3 length is 16 residues. Written as DNA, the CDR3 is TGTGCCAGCAGCAAAGGGGAGGAACAACACAATCAGCCCCAGCATTTT. It codes for CASSKGEEQHNQPQHF.

The genes are TRBV5-1 and TRBJ2-3; 10 bases are a match to TRBD1. Trimming took 4 bases from V and 1 from J; bases not matched to a gene: 9. In germline, CDR1 is SGHRS, CDR2 YFSETQ. This CDR3 is built from 17 residues. The DNA for the CDR3 is TGCGCCAGCAGCCCGAGTGGGACAGGGGCGGGCACAGATACGCAGTATTTT. Translating it yields CASSPSGTGAGTDTQYF.

This chain joins TRBV4-2 and TRBJ2-1; 10 positions agree with TRBD2. Per the germline V gene, CDR1 is LGHNA and CDR2 is YNFKEQ. The V segment lost 6 bases and the J segment 3 bases; nucleotides outside the gene matches: 2. This CDR3 has 14 amino acids. CDR3 bases: TGTGCCAGCAGAGGGACTAGCGACTACAATGAGCAGTTCTTC. Translating it yields CASRGTSDYNEQFF.

This clone was found a few times. V and J are TRBV24-1 and TRBJ2-7; D perhaps matches TRBD1 (5 bases). The length of the CDR3 is 13 residues. Between the trimmed V and J ends, which lost 4 bases and 6 bases, there was a span of 12 bases. The germline CDR1 and CDR2 sequences are KGHDR and SFDVKD. DNA of the CDR3: TGTGCCACCAGTGACGAACCAGGGTCCGAGCAGTACTTC. It specifies CATSDEPGSEQYF.

The chain has TRBV28 and TRBJ1-2; a possible D gene is TRBD1 (6 bases). Trimming removed 7 bases at V and 2 bases at J, with 17 bases between. Germline values: CDR1 MDHEN, CDR2 SYDVKM. The CDR3 totals 15 residues. The CDR3 bases are TGTGCCAGCACCGACTCAAAGAGGGGGAACTATGGCTACACCTTC. Translating gives CASTDSKRGNYGYTF.

In nucleotides, the CDR3 is TGTGCCAGCAGGGGAACTAGAAATACCGGGGAGCTGTTTTTT. Its protein product is CASRGTRNTGELFF. The chain recombines TRBV7-8 with TRBJ2-2; D perhaps matches TRBD2 (5 bases). This CDR3 has 14 residues. CDR1 SGHVS and CDR2 FQNEAQ come from the germline V gene. The V and J ends lost 6 bases and 5 bases respectively, with 13 bases between them.

The chain joins TRBV5-4 to TRBJ2-7; TRBD2 aligns across 11 bases. Germline V lookup: CDR1 SGHNT, CDR2 YYREEE (reference sequence). Trimming removed 4 bases from V and 3 bases from J; junction bases left unmatched: 6. The CDR3 is 15 residues long. The CDR3 DNA reads TGTGCCAGCAGCCTGGGACTAGCGGAAGTCTACGAGCAGTACTTC. This encodes CASSLGLAEVYEQYF.

The gene calls are TRBV5-6 and TRBJ2-7; 7 bases map to TRBD1. This CDR3 comprises 15 residues. The V and J ends lost 4 bases and 3 bases, in that order; junction bases with no gene match: 10. CDR1 is SGHDT and CDR2 is YYEEEE in the germline V gene. For the CDR3, the DNA is TGTGCCAGCAGCCCGGGTCCGGACAGGTACTACGAGCAGTACTTC. Translated: CASSPGPDRYYEQYF. The full variable domain, with the rest looked up from reference TRBV5-6 and TRBJ2-7, is DAGVTQSPTHLIKTRGQQVTLRCSPKSGHDTVSWYQQALGQGPQFIFQYYEEEERQRGNFPDRFSGHQFPNYSSELNVNALLLGDSALYLCASSPGPDRYYEQYFGPGTRLTVT.

The chain links TRBV7-2 to TRBJ1-2; possibly TRBD1 for D (5 bases). Trimming took off 2 bases at V and 4 bases at J, with 14 bases between the two ends. Germline V lookup: CDR1 SGHTA, CDR2 FQGNSA. The CDR3 loop spans 15 amino acids. CDR3 coding DNA: TGTGCCAGCAGCTTATCGACGGAGGGGCTCTATGGCTACACCTTC. The encoded protein is CASSLSTEGLYGYTF.

This chain joins TRBV29-1 and TRBJ1-1; D is unclear. The germline gives CDR1 SQVTM, CDR2 ANQGSEA. CDR3 length: 14 amino acids. Trimming took 3 bases from V and 1 from J, leaving 12 bases between them. The CDR3 DNA reads TGCAGCGTTGACTCCCGGGTAAGGAACACTGAAGCTTTCTTT. Protein sequence: CSVDSRVRNTEAFF.

The rearrangement joins TRBV30 to TRBJ2-3, with 10 bases identical to TRBD2. The junction had 5 bases not matched to a gene; V was cut back by 5 bases and J by 3 bases. Germline V gene lookup returns CDR1 GTSNPN and CDR2 SVGIG (reference sequence). The CDR3 length is 14 residues. Written as DNA, the CDR3 is TGTGCCTGGGCCCCTAGCGGGAGTACAGATACGCAGTATTTT. This sequence encodes CAWAPSGSTDTQYF.

The gene calls are TRBV21-1 and TRBJ2-7; the D segment call TRBD2 is taken from the table without a DNA check. TRBV21-1 is noted as a pseudogene. The CDR3 sequence is 14 residues long. CDR3 amino acids: CASSRDYNSYEQYF. The CDR3 coding sequence is TGTGCCAGCAGCAGGGACTACAACTCCTACGAGCAGTACTTC.

The chain couples TRBV18 to TRBJ1-5, with 7 bases lining up with TRBD1. The length of the CDR3 is 16 residues. CDR1 and CDR2 from the germline V gene are KGHSH and LQKENI. J was trimmed by 2 bases and V by 1 base; bases with no gene match: 5. Written as DNA, the CDR3 is TGTGCCAGCTCACCACAGGGGGCGCTTGGCAATCAGCCCCAGCATTTT. Residues: CASSPQGALGNQPQHF. Looking up the rest from reference TRBV18 and TRBJ1-5 gives the full variable domain: NAGVMQNPRHLVRRRGQEARLRCSPMKGHSHVYWYRQLPEEGLKFMVYLQKENIIDESGMPKERFSAEFPKEGPSILRIQQVVRGDSAAYFCASSPQGALGNQPQHFGDGTRLSIL.

V usage is TRBV6-6 and J usage is TRBJ2-7, with 9 bases that match TRBD1. This CDR3 is built from 13 residues. V was clipped by 6 bases and J by 4 bases; unmatched bases: 4. CDR1 is MNHNY and CDR2 is SVGAGI in the germline V gene (reference sequence). For the CDR3, the DNA is TGTGCCAGCAGGGACAGGGGAGGGTACGAGCAGTACTTC. As protein: CASRDRGGYEQYF.

The chain carries TRBV19 and TRBJ2-1, with 12 bases aligning to TRBD2. The junction had 4 bases not matched to a gene; V was cut back by 3 bases and J by 7 bases. CDR1 is LNHDA and CDR2 is SQIVND in the germline V gene (reference sequence). This CDR3 has 15 amino acids. In DNA form, the CDR3 reads TGTGCCAGTAGTATCGGACTAGCGGGATTTAATGAGCAGTTCTTC. It is translated as CASSIGLAGFNEQFF.

The J gene is TRBJ1-1, the V gene TRBV2; 7 nucleotides match TRBD1. The germline V gene has CDR1 SNHLY and CDR2 FYNNEI. The V segment lost 8 bases and the J segment 1 base; nucleotides outside the gene matches: 7. CDR3 size: 14 residues. The CDR3 spells CASGGRGTNTEAFF. CDR3 sequence (DNA): TGTGCCAGCGGAGGCAGGGGGACGAACACTGAAGCTTTCTTT. The full variable domain, in which reference TRBV2 and TRBJ1-1 provide the parts outside the CDR3, is EPEVTQTPSHQVTQMGQEVILRCVPISNHLYFYWYRQILGQKVEFLVSFYNNEISEKSEIFDDQFSVERPDGSNFTLKIRSTKLEDSAMYFCASGGRGTNTEAFFGQGTRLTVV.

V usage is TRBV5-5 and J usage is TRBJ1-1, with 7 bases matching TRBD1. J lost 0 bases, V lost 4 bases, and 6 bases had no gene match. The CDR3 is 15 residues long. In germline, CDR1 is SGHKS, CDR2 YYEKEE (reference sequence). The CDR3 loop is CASSTLTGVNTEAFF. As DNA, the CDR3 is TGTGCCAGCAGCACGCTCACAGGGGTGAACACTGAAGCTTTCTTT. Using reference TRBV5-5 and TRBJ1-1 for the parts outside the CDR3, the full variable domain is DAGVTQSPTHLIKTRGQQVTLRCSPISGHKSVSWYQQVLGQGPQFIFQYYEKEERGRGNFPDRFSARQFPNYSSELNVNALLLGDSALYLCASSTLTGVNTEAFFGQGTRLTVV.

The chain uses TRBV29-1 and TRBJ2-3, with D perhaps TRBD1 (6 bases). Germline values: CDR1 SQVTM, CDR2 ANQGSEA. The CDR3 is 15 amino acids. Trimming removed 3 bases at V and 3 bases at J, with 16 bases between. The CDR3 region has the DNA TGCAGCGTTGATGCTGGGGGCGCTAGTACAGATACGCAGTATTTT. This translates into CSVDAGGASTDTQYF.

This chain joins TRBV5-1 and TRBJ1-2; D ambiguous. The CDR3 totals 14 residues. Per germline, CDR1 SGHRS and CDR2 YFSETQ. The ends were cut back, 4 bases at V and 0 bases at J, with 10 bases in the middle. CDR3 nucleotides: TGCGCCAGCAGCCCGTCGGGTACTAACTATGGCTACACCTTC. Encoded protein: CASSPSGTNYGYTF.